The clone carrying this TCR beta chain has at least ten counts. Naive CD8 libraries came from around 18,000 to 910,000 sorted cells with 10%, 30% or 50% RNA. The V gene lost 6 bases and the J gene lost 9 bases, with 12 bases spanning the gap. CDR3 length: 12 residues. Each CDR3 protein gets one entry after TCRdb re-called the PCR reads with MiXCR. The sample records about 320,000 distinct CDR3 sequences, 24% being singletons. These data belong to a study of molecular identifiers for immune sequencing clone quantification. This TCR came from a human donor in good health. Some libraries in this study had Jurkat cell RNA spiked in. The specimen was naive CD8+ T cells from blood, with Jurkat cell RNA spiked in. Described subset: FACS-sorted CD8+CD4-CCR7+CD45RA+ naive T cells. The chain employs TRBV12-3 or TRBV12-4 and TRBJ1-5; TRBD1 might be the D (6 bases). DNA for the CDR3: TGTGCCAGCAGGGACAGCGCCGGGCCCCAGCATTTT. It specifies CASRDSAGPQHF.